This T cell receptor beta chain was documented in a study of blood T cell repertoires in COVID-19. Turning to the study itself: Samples came from the United States, Italy and Spain, spanning acute and convalescent COVID-19. Nucleic acid was either cDNA or gDNA, and it came from T cells, B-cell-depleted T cells, or PBMCs.

Per the germline V gene, CDR1 is DFQATT and CDR2 is SNEGSKA (reference sequence). The CDR3 is 12 residues long. V lost 3 bases, J lost 3 bases, and 2 bases stayed unmatched. Authors' data handling: Nucleated cell number was recorded as an estimate derived from reference gene primer amplification. TCRdb's copy holds only in-frame clones and misses some; the assay was immunoSEQ multiplex PCR. V, J and clone size derive from that table, while D and trimming were established from the DNA sequence. The table includes tens of thousands of clones, roughly 88% detected once. This rearrangement joins TRBV20-1 to TRBJ2-7; 7 bases line up with TRBD2. Sequenced: peripheral blood. The sequence derives from a human donor with active COVID-19. The donor label of this sample is uncertain. The CDR3 sequence: CSASASGYEQYF. Written as DNA, the CDR3 is TGCAGTGCTAGTGCTAGCGGCTACGAGCAGTACTTC.